The T cell receptor (beta chain) under discussion was sequenced for a study of cytomegalovirus exposure and HLA in healthy donors. For the study at large: When over 300 donors were genotyped, about 86% of them were found to fall in the Caucasian-associated ancestry cluster.

The PCR employed 60 Vbeta primers together with 13 Jbeta primers. Clones were sequenced by immunoSEQ multiplex PCR, and TCRdb holds only the in-frame ones, with some missing. The table has about 100,000 clones, less than 80% seen once. This clone was detected only a few times. Its specificity is unknown. Study-level findings and limits: Analyses of presence and absence presupposed an approximately uniform sequencing depth across donors.

With 0 bases removed from V and 0 bases from J, the gap between germline ends came to 9 bases. CDR3 length: 17 residues. CDR1 MGHRA and CDR2 YSYEKL come from the germline V gene. V usage is TRBV4-1 and J usage is TRBJ1-6, with D unresolved. This TCR was sampled from a man in his forties in good health and CMV-seronegative. Specimen: PBMCs. The CDR3 reads CASSQDGLVSYNSPLHF. The CDR3 nucleotides read TGCGCCAGCAGCCAAGATGGGCTCGTCTCCTATAATTCACCCCTCCACTTT.